These 30 T cell receptor beta chains were sequenced from one sample in a study of CD8+CD57+ T cells in acquired aplastic anemia. TCR beta VDJ and CDR3 profiles were obtained from a genomic DNA template. Using its own MiXCR run on the reads, TCRdb lists one record per CDR3 protein. The data show approximately 98,000 distinct CDR3 sequences, with under 60% seen just once and roughly 34% held by the top ten. Sequences were obtained from sorted CD4+, CD8+, or CD8+CD57+ T cells (not recorded which) from PBMCs. These receptors originate from a human donor in good health, serving as a control.

As to this clonotype: Given a much more abundant clone one base away, this may be a read error. This rearrangement joins TRBV5-6 to TRBJ2-3; tentative D call: TRBD1 (6 bases). Germline values: CDR1 SGHDT, CDR2 YYEEEE. The CDR3 extends over 15 amino acids. CDR3 amino acids: CASGLGTTSTDTQYF. The CDR3 DNA reads TGTGCCAGCGGCTTGGGGACAACTAGCACAGATACGCAGTATTTT.

This chain links TRBV20-1 with TRBJ2-1; 7 nucleotides align to TRBD1. Germline CDR1 and CDR2: DFQATT and SNEGSKA (reference sequence). The CDR3 runs to 11 residues. V shed 5 bases and J 12 bases; nucleotides not matched to a gene: 7. CDR3 region: CSAQGESRQFF. In DNA, the CDR3 is TGCAGTGCTCAGGGGGAATCGAGGCAGTTCTTC.

This clonotype was observed at least ten times. The chain recombines TRBV5-8 with TRBJ1-1, with 8 bases identical to TRBD1. Germline CDR1 is SGHTS and CDR2 is YDEGEE. Unmatched junction bases numbered 3, after V lost 2 bases and J lost 6 bases. This CDR3 region has 13 residues. The CDR3 coding sequence is TGTGCCAGCAGCTTACAGGGGGATGCTGAAGCTTTCTTT. It is translated as CASSLQGDAEAFF.

The V and J genes are TRBV20-1 and TRBJ2-7, with a weak D call TRBD2 (6 bases). Trimming took off 3 bases at V and 2 bases at J, with 14 bases between the two ends. The CDR3 is made up of 14 amino acids. CDR1 is DFQATT, CDR2 SNEGSKA, per germline (reference sequence). The CDR3 region is CSASPQGLTYEQYF. DNA for the CDR3: TGCAGTGCTAGTCCGCAGGGACTGACCTACGAGCAGTACTTC.

The gene calls are TRBV15 and TRBJ1-2; 8 positions match TRBD1. Germline CDR1 is LNHNV and CDR2 is YYDKDF (reference sequence). This CDR3 has 12 amino acids. V lost 3 bases, J lost 6 bases, and 0 bases stayed unmatched. In DNA, the CDR3 is TGTGCCACCAGCAGGGACAGGGATGGCTACACCTTC. Translating it yields CATSRDRDGYTF.

The chain links TRBV19 to TRBJ2-7; TRBD1 matches at 11 bases. CDR1 and CDR2 from the germline V gene are LNHDA and SQIVND (reference sequence). The CDR3 covers 15 residues. V gave up 8 bases and J gave up 3 bases; unmatched junction bases: 9. The CDR3 here is CASQASGTGGYEQYF. The CDR3 nucleotides are TGTGCCAGTCAAGCTTCCGGGACAGGGGGCTACGAGCAGTACTTC. The full variable domain, its missing parts supplied by reference TRBV19 and TRBJ2-7, is DGGITQSPKYLFRKEGQNVTLSCEQNLNHDAMYWYRQDPGQGLRLIYYSQIVNDFQKGDIAEGYSVSREKKESFPLTVTSAQKNPTAFYLCASQASGTGGYEQYFGPGTRLTVT.

The genes are TRBV15 and TRBJ1-3; TRBD1 is a possible D gene (5 bases). CDR3 length equals 14 residues. Germline values: CDR1 LNHNV, CDR2 YYDKDF (reference sequence). V shed 8 bases and J shed 4 bases, with 15 bases lying between them. In DNA form, the CDR3 reads TGTGCCACCCAACCCATCGGGGGAGGAAACACCATATATTTT. Its protein product is CATQPIGGGNTIYF. The full variable domain, completed using reference TRBV15 and TRBJ1-3, is DAMVIQNPRYQVTQFGKPVTLSCSQTLNHNVMYWYQQKSSQAPKLLFHYYDKDFNNEADTPDNFQSRRPNTSFCFLDIRSPGLGDTAMYLCATQPIGGGNTIYFGEGSWLTVV.

The chain couples TRBV7-8 to TRBJ2-7, with D perhaps being TRBD1 or TRBD2 (5 bases each). From germline, CDR1 is SGHVS and CDR2 FQNEAQ. Trimming left V 1 base short and J 5 bases short, with 12 bases between. The CDR3 runs 14 residues. Written as DNA, the CDR3 is TGTGCCAGCAGCTTAGTACGAGGGGCGAACGAGCAGTACTTC. It codes for CASSLVRGANEQYF.

This sequence joins TRBV4-1 and TRBJ1-6; 7 bases are shared with TRBD1. The CDR3 has 15 amino acids. The germline V gene has CDR1 MGHRA and CDR2 YSYEKL. The V gene end was trimmed by 4 bases and the J gene end by 7 bases; junction bases not matched to a gene: 7. The CDR3 loop is CASSLAGQENSPLHF. CDR3 nucleotides: TGCGCCAGCAGCCTGGCTGGACAGGAGAATTCACCCCTCCACTTT.

In regard to this clonotype: Mismatch with germline at one junction end may stem from a read error. This chain links TRBV10-3 with TRBJ1-1; perhaps TRBD1 as D (6 bases). CDR1 ENHRY and CDR2 SYGVKD come from the germline V gene. CDR3 length: 14 amino acids. As DNA, the CDR3 is TGTGCCATCAGTGAGGCAGGGGAGGTCACTGAAGCCTTCTTT. Translated, it gives CAISEAGEVTEAFF.

This clonotype came up many times. In nucleotides, the CDR3 is TGTGCCAGCAGTCACCGACAGAGACCCGGATACGAGCAGTACTTC. Protein sequence: CASSHRQRPGYEQYF. The gene calls are TRBV6-6 and TRBJ2-7; tentative D call: TRBD1 (5 bases). Germline V gives CDR1 MNHNY, CDR2 SVGAGI (reference sequence). V was cut by 5 bases and J by 4 bases, with 18 bases left in between. The CDR3 is 15 amino acids.

In the case of this clonotype: This may be a read error, as it is one base from a much larger clone. The CDR3 spells CASSSRRGQSGELFF. The CDR3 DNA reads as TGTGCCAGCAGCTCAAGGAGGGGGCAGAGCGGGGAGCTGTTTTTT. The chain has TRBV7-6 and TRBJ2-2, with D possibly TRBD1 on 7 matching bases. Germline assignment: CDR1 SGHVS and CDR2 FNYEAQ. The V and J ends lost 4 bases and 7 bases respectively, with 16 bases between them. This CDR3 spans 15 amino acids.

Only a few counts were recorded for this clonotype. The chain links TRBV4-3 to TRBJ2-1; D unresolved. V was cut by 5 bases and J by 10 bases, with 15 bases left in between. Germline V CDR1 and CDR2: LGHNA, YSLEER. This CDR3 spans 13 amino acids. CDR3 amino acids: CASSLATVDEQFF. The CDR3 DNA follows: TGCGCCAGCAGCTTGGCTACTGTCGACGAGCAGTTCTTC.

In its sample, this clonotype was seen many times. This chain joins TRBV5-4 and TRBJ2-1; the D gene is possibly TRBD2 (6 bases). The length of the CDR3 is 16 residues. Per the germline V gene, CDR1 is SGHNT and CDR2 is YYREEE (reference sequence). The ends were cut back, 1 base at V and 0 bases at J, with 11 bases in the middle. In DNA, the CDR3 is TGTGCCAGCAGCTTGTACCGGGGGAACTCCTACAATGAGCAGTTCTTC. This codes for CASSLYRGNSYNEQFF.

This clonotype was picked up many times. The chain is built from TRBV5-4 and TRBJ1-2, with 8 positions matching TRBD1. The V segment lost 0 bases and the J segment 7 bases; nucleotides outside the gene matches: 8. The CDR3 totals 15 residues. Germline V gene sequence: CDR1 SGHNT, CDR2 YYREEE (reference sequence). Here the CDR3 reads CASSLEGQGAGGYTF. CDR3 in DNA: TGTGCCAGCAGCTTGGAAGGGCAGGGGGCGGGTGGCTACACCTTC.

The sample holds many counts of this clonotype. The rearrangement links TRBV11-3 to TRBJ1-2, with 7 bases aligning to TRBD1. This CDR3 has 14 residues. Germline V gives CDR1 SGHNT, CDR2 YENEEA. V lost 4 bases and J lost 6; bases outside the gene matches: 8. The CDR3 region has the DNA TGTGCCAGCAGCTCGGGCCCAGGGGGTAATGGCTACACCTTC. This codes for CASSSGPGGNGYTF.

The rearrangement links TRBV5-1 to TRBJ1-1; D unresolved. This CDR3 contains 14 residues. Looked up from germline, CDR1 is SGHRS and CDR2 is YFSETQ. V gave up 3 bases and J gave up 1 base, with 10 bases separating them. The CDR3 loop reads CASSSFDTNTEAFF. CDR3 sequence (DNA): TGCGCCAGCAGCTCGTTTGACACGAACACTGAAGCTTTCTTT.

The rearrangement uses TRBV15 and TRBJ1-2; 8 bases are shared with TRBD1. This CDR3 has 16 amino acids. Germline V lookup: CDR1 LNHNV, CDR2 YYDKDF (reference sequence). Trimming removed 1 base from V and 7 bases from J; junction bases left unmatched: 11. The CDR3 DNA reads TGTGCCACCAGCAGAGGAGGACAGGGCATCTCTTCTGGCTACACCTTC. Protein sequence: CATSRGGQGISSGYTF.

The chain combines TRBV4-3 with TRBJ2-5; 8 nucleotides match TRBD2. The trim removed 2 bases at V and 4 bases at J, leaving 9 bases unmatched. CDR3 size: 16 residues. In germline, CDR1 is LGHNA, CDR2 YSLEER. The CDR3 DNA follows: TGCGCCAGCAGCCAAACCCCGGGGGGGCGGGCAGAGACCCAGTACTTC. Protein sequence: CASSQTPGGRAETQYF.

This clonotype was seen ten or more times. Compared with germline, one end of the junction differs, possibly owing to a read error. The CDR3 is CSAGGGYQQTQYF. The CDR3 DNA is TGCAGCGCCGGCGGGGGATACCAACAGACCCAGTACTTC. V and J are TRBV29-1 and TRBJ2-5, with 7 bases matching TRBD2. CDR1 is SQVTM and CDR2 is ANQGSEA in the germline V gene. This CDR3 has 13 amino acids.

The genes are TRBV5-4 and TRBJ2-5, with 7 bases fitting TRBD2. V was pared by 5 bases and J by 5 bases, with 12 bases of the junction left unmatched. The CDR3 extends over 15 amino acids. Germline lookup yields CDR1 SGHNT and CDR2 YYREEE (reference sequence). CDR3 protein: CASRLGAGSGETQYF. The CDR3 bases are TGTGCCAGCAGACTAGGAGCGGGGTCGGGGGAGACCCAGTACTTC.

In its sample, this clonotype was seen many times. This chain connects TRBV10-3 to TRBJ1-2; D is perhaps TRBD1 (6 bases). This CDR3 spans 15 amino acids. V was clipped by 9 bases and J by 3 bases, with 20 bases between them. Germline lookup yields CDR1 ENHRY and CDR2 SYGVKD. CDR3 in amino acids: CAMAGGAGIDYGYTF. CDR3 nucleotides: TGTGCCATGGCGGGGGGGGCTGGTATCGACTATGGCTACACCTTC.

This chain connects TRBV4-1 to TRBJ2-7; D not certain. Germline values: CDR1 MGHRA, CDR2 YSYEKL. The CDR3 totals 14 residues. The V end lost 0 bases, the J end lost 0 bases, and 6 bases lay between the germline ends. CDR3 sequence reads: CASSQDPNSYEQYF. The DNA for the CDR3 is TGCGCCAGCAGCCAAGATCCCAACTCCTACGAGCAGTACTTC.

In its sample, this clonotype was seen a few times. The J gene is TRBJ2-3, the V gene TRBV19; D is unclear. CDR1 LNHDA and CDR2 SQIVND come from the germline V gene (reference sequence). The V end was cut by 4 bases, the J end by 2 bases, with 7 bases between. The CDR3 runs to 13 residues. CDR3 DNA sequence: TGTGCCAGTAGTACAGGATACACAGATACGCAGTATTTT. This codes for CASSTGYTDTQYF.

Comment on this clonotype: The CDR3 does not close with the conserved phenylalanine or tryptophan, likely indicating a read error. The genes are TRBV2 and TRBJ2-1, with TRBD1 matching over 12 bases. CDR1 is SNHLY, CDR2 FYNNEI, per germline. The CDR3 is 14 residues long. V lost 3 bases and J lost 7; bases outside the gene matches: 1. The CDR3 protein is CASSEGQGANEQFS. CDR3 nucleotide sequence: TGTGCCAGCAGTGAGGGACAGGGGGCGAATGAGCAGTTCTCC.

V gene TRBV20-1 combines with J gene TRBJ1-5; perhaps TRBD1 as D (6 bases). The CDR3 extends over 16 amino acids. With 1 base removed from V and 4 bases from J, the gap between germline ends came to 17 bases. The germline V gene has CDR1 DFQATT and CDR2 SNEGSKA (reference sequence). CDR3 residues: CSARGGRQAVNQPQHF. CDR3 DNA sequence: TGCAGTGCTAGAGGTGGAAGACAGGCGGTAAATCAGCCCCAGCATTTT.

The rearrangement joins TRBV15 to TRBJ2-7, with D uncertain. The CDR3 has 13 residues. The germline CDR1 and CDR2 sequences are LNHNV and YYDKDF (reference sequence). V lost 5 bases and J lost 6, with 14 bases in between. This CDR3 reads CATSLDTISEQYF. In DNA, the CDR3 is TGTGCCACCAGCCTTGACACTATAAGCGAGCAGTACTTC.

This clonotype was seen repeatedly, ten times or more. J is TRBJ2-7 and V is TRBV4-3; D unresolved. Deletions cut 0 bases from V and 0 bases from J, with 9 bases between. CDR3 length: 15 amino acids. From germline, CDR1 is LGHNA and CDR2 YSLEER. The CDR3, as DNA: TGCGCCAGCAGCCAAGAACGCCAGCACTCCTACGAGCAGTACTTC. It yields the protein CASSQERQHSYEQYF.

This chain connects TRBV25-1 to TRBJ2-5; D is perhaps TRBD1 (8 bases). The germline gives CDR1 MGHDK, CDR2 SYGVNS. Trimming took off 4 bases at V and 5 bases at J, with 20 bases between the two ends. This CDR3 has 16 residues. CDR3 residues: CASSGGGRGLGETQYF. Here the CDR3 DNA reads TGTGCCAGCAGTGGGGGGGGCAGGGGGCTTGGGGAGACCCAGTACTTC.

The gene calls are TRBV7-2 and TRBJ1-2; TRBD1 aligns across 11 bases. Germline values: CDR1 SGHTA, CDR2 FQGNSA. V was clipped by 5 bases and J by 8 bases; unmatched bases: 10. The CDR3 loop spans 15 amino acids. The CDR3 DNA reads TGTGCCAGCAGCGCGGGACAGGGGGAAGTAGGAGGCTACACCTTC. This sequence encodes CASSAGQGEVGGYTF.